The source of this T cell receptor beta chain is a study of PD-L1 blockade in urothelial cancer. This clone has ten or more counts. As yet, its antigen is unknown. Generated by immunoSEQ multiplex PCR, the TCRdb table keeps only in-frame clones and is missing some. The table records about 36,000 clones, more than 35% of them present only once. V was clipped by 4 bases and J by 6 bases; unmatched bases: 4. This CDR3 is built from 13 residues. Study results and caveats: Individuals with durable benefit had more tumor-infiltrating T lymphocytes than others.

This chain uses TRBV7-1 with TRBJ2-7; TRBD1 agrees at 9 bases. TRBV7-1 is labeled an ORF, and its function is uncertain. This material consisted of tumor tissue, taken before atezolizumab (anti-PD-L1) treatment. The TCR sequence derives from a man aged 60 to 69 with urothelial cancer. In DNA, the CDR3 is TGTGCCAGCAGCTTACAGGGGGCGGGCGAGCAGTACTTC. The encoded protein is CASSLQGAGEQYF.